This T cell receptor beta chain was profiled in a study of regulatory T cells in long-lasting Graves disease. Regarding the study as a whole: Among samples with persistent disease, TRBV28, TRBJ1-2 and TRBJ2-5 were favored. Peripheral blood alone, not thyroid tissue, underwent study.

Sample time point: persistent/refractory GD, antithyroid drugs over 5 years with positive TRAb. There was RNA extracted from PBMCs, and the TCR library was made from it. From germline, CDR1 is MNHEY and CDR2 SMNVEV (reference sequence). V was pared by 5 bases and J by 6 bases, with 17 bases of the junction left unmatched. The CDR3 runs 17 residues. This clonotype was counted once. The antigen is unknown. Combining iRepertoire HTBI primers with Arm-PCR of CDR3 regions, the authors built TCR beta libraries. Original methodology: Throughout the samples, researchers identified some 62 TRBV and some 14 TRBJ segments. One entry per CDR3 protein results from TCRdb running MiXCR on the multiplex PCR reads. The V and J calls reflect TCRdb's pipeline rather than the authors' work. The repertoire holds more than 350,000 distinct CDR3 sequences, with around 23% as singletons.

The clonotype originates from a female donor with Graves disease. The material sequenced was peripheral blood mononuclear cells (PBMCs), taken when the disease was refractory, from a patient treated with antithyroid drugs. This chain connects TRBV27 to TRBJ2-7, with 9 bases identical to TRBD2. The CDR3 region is CASSPNNVAGVSAEQYF. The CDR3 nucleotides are TGTGCCAGCAGTCCCAACAACGTAGCGGGAGTATCGGCCGAGCAGTACTTC.